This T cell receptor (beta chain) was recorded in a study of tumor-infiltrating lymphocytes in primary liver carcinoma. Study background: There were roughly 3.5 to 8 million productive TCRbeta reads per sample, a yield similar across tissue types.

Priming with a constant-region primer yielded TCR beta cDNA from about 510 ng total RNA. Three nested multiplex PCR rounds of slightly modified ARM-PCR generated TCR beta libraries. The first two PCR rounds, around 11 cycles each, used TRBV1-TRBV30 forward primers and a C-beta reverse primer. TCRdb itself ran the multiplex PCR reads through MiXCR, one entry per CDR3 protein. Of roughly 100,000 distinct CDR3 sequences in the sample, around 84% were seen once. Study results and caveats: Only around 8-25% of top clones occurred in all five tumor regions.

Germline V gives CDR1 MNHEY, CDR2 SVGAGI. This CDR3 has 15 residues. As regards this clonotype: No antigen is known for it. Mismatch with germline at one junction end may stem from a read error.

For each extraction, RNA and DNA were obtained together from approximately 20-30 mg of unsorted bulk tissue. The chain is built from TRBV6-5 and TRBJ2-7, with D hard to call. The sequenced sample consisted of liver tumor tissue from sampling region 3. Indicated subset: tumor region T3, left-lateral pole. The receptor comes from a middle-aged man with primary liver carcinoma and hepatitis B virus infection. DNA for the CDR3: TGTGCCAGCAGTCGGACCCAAACCCATCCATACGAGCACTACTTC. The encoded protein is CASSRTQTHPYEHYF.